The clone carrying this T cell receptor beta chain was counted only a few times. The time point was: longitudinal time-point 3. These data come from a study of neurological immune-mediated disorders. In TCRdb, the 5' RACE reads were re-called with MiXCR into one record per CDR3 protein. The table lists approximately 85,000 distinct CDR3 sequences, about 4% of them singletons. The germline V gene has CDR1 KGHSH and CDR2 LQKENI. The CDR3 contains 15 residues. V was clipped by 1 base and J by 2 bases, with 12 bases between them. The receptor was isolated from a woman aged 55-75 years with multiple sclerosis. The chain recombines TRBV18 with TRBJ2-7; D call uncertain. Specimen: PBMCs. CDR3 region: CASSPRTDRTYEQYF. In DNA form, the CDR3 reads TGTGCCAGCTCACCACGGACCGACCGAACCTACGAGCAGTACTTC.